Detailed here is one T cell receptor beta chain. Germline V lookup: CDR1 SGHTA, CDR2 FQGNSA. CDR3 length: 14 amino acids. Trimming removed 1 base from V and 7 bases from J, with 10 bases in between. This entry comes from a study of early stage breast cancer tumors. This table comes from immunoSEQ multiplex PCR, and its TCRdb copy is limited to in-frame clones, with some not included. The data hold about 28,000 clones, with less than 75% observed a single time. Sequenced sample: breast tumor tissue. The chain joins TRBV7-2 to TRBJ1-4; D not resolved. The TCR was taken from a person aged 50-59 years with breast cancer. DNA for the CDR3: TGTGCCAGCAGCTTAGATCTGGCCGGTGAAAAACTGTTTTTT. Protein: CASSLDLAGEKLFF. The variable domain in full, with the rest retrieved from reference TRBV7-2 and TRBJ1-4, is GAGVSQSPSNKVTEKGKDVELRCDPISGHTALYWYRQSLGQGLEFLIYFQGNSAPDKSGLPSDRFSAERTGGSVSTLTIQRTQQEDSAVYLCASSLDLAGEKLFFGSGTQLSVL.